The present TCR beta chain was sequenced within a study of shared clonotypes between healthy human individuals. Remarks on this clone: The antigen remains undetermined.

Points from the study as a whole: It was anticipated that sequencing depth would influence how many clonotypes donors shared.

Some clones are missing from TCRdb's copy, which holds only in-frame ones; the method was immunoSEQ multiplex PCR. Seen here are 740,000 or so clones, 73% observed once, and the top ten hold 1.5% to 2%. Germline CDR1 SGHKS, CDR2 YYEKEE (reference sequence). After removal of 0 bases from V and 4 bases from J, the junction contained 11 bases not matched to a gene. The CDR3 is made up of 18 amino acids. Every donor, a Caucasian adult, lived in Nashville, Tennessee. This sequence originates from a woman in her 30s in good health. Sequenced: memory CD4+ T cells sorted from blood. Subset meaning: CD45RA-negative fraction. The genes are TRBV5-5 and TRBJ1-3; 9 nucleotides align to TRBD1. CDR3 region: CASSLVYLTGGDGNTIYF. CDR3 DNA: TGTGCCAGCAGCTTGGTTTATCTAACAGGGGGCGACGGAAACACCATATATTTT.